Described below is a single TCR beta chain sequence and its context. The antigen is undetermined. The sample belongs to a study of cytomegalovirus exposure and HLA in healthy donors. Study-wide findings and caveats: HLA-A and HLA-B allele assignments for most subjects were reportedly predicted accurately using TCR beta sequences. Associated with HLA alleles at 0.05 false discovery rate in a later analysis were 16,951 TCR beta sequences.

Germline V CDR1 and CDR2: SEHNR, FQNEAQ (reference sequence). The V segment lost 4 bases and the J segment 4 bases; nucleotides outside the gene matches: 9. This CDR3 is built from 16 residues. The PCR contained 60 Vbeta and 13 Jbeta primers. Produced via immunoSEQ multiplex PCR; TCRdb's table is partial and in-frame only. The data contain 100,000 to 150,000 clones, around 77% of them singletons. The sample taken for sequencing was PBMCs. This chain joins TRBV7-9 and TRBJ1-3; 8 bases align to TRBD1. The sequence was collected from a woman in her 50s in good health and CMV-seronegative. The CDR3 DNA reads TGTGCCAGCAGCTGGGTTTCAGGGGGCTCCGGAAACACCATATATTTT. Its protein is CASSWVSGGSGNTIYF.